What follows are 22 T cell receptor beta chains derived from one specimen sequenced in a study of breast tumors, draining lymph nodes, adjacent tissues. Breast cancer patients provided tissue from their axillary draining lymph nodes. TCRdb reanalysed the multiplex PCR reads using MiXCR and keeps one entry per CDR3 protein. The sample includes some 130,000 distinct CDR3 sequences, 20% to 25% seen only once; the top ten take roughly 2.6%. Sequences were obtained from axillary lymph node tissue. The source of these receptors is a female donor with breast cancer. Some clones in this sample may be carry-over from other donors' samples.

Ten or more counts support this clonotype. The J gene is TRBJ2-7, the V gene TRBV20-1; no clear D. The CDR3 loop spans 15 amino acids. The germline V gene encodes CDR1 DFQATT and CDR2 SNEGSKA (reference sequence). Trimming cost V 3 bases and J 1 base, with 16 bases left between them. The CDR3, as DNA: TGCAGTGCTAGTAGGACGGCAGGTACTTCCTACGAGCAGTACTTC. This translates into CSASRTAGTSYEQYF.

This clonotype was seen ten or more times. This chain links TRBV4-1 with TRBJ1-2; unclear D gene. The CDR3 is 15 residues long. Germline CDR1 is MGHRA and CDR2 is YSYEKL. Trimming shortened V by 1 base and J by 4 bases, and 13 bases separated the two germline ends. CDR3 residues: CASSQGTGRIYGYTF. The CDR3 DNA reads TGCGCCAGCAGCCAAGGGACTGGTCGCATCTATGGCTACACCTTC.

This clonotype was seen ten or more times. CDR3 amino acids: CASSPPQGPSTGYNEQFF. DNA for the CDR3: TGCGCCAGCAGCCCCCCGCAGGGACCATCGACGGGCTACAATGAGCAGTTCTTC. The rearrangement uses TRBV4-1 and TRBJ2-1, with D perhaps being TRBD1 or TRBD2 (5 bases each). The CDR3 runs to 18 residues. Germline CDR1 and CDR2: MGHRA and YSYEKL. The V end lost 4 bases, the J end lost 3 bases, and 22 bases lay between the germline ends.

This clonotype was observed at least ten times. The genes are TRBV4-1 and TRBJ1-6; 9 nucleotides line up with TRBD1. The J segment lost 6 bases and the V segment lost 0 bases, leaving 3 bases of the junction unmatched. The germline CDR1 and CDR2 sequences are MGHRA and YSYEKL. The CDR3 sequence is 16 residues long. The CDR3 is CASSQDGDRANSPLHF. CDR3 sequence (DNA): TGCGCCAGCAGCCAAGATGGGGACAGGGCTAATTCACCCCTCCACTTT.

This clonotype was recorded at least ten times. This chain connects TRBV7-2 to TRBJ2-7; the match to TRBD2 covers 9 bases. The CDR3 sequence is 16 residues long. From germline, CDR1 is SGHTA and CDR2 FQGNSA. The junction had 6 bases not matched to a gene; V was cut back by 1 base and J by 2 bases. CDR3: CASSLGWAGGPYEQYF. In DNA form, the CDR3 reads TGTGCCAGCAGCTTAGGTTGGGCGGGAGGGCCCTACGAGCAGTACTTC.

Many counts were recorded for this clonotype. CDR3 sequence: CATSEFRADRGKETQYF. The CDR3 nucleotides read TGTGCCACCAGTGAGTTTCGGGCGGATAGGGGAAAAGAGACCCAGTACTTC. This chain links TRBV24-1 with TRBJ2-5; D perhaps matches TRBD1 (5 bases). The CDR3 has 17 residues. Germline V gene data show CDR1 as KGHDR and CDR2 as SFDVKD. Trimming stripped 4 bases from V and 3 bases from J, with 20 bases between.

This clonotype occurred many times. The V and J genes are TRBV7-3 and TRBJ2-7, with D perhaps matching TRBD1 (8 bases). The CDR3 contains 16 residues. Trimming took off 8 bases at V and 3 bases at J, with 23 bases between the two ends. Germline CDR1 reads SGHTA; CDR2 reads FQGTGA. The DNA for the CDR3 is TGTGCCAGCCCATCCGGTGGGAGGGACAGGAGCTACGAGCAGTACTTC. Its protein is CASPSGGRDRSYEQYF.

For this clonotype: Just one base apart from a much larger clone, this may be a read error. This sequence joins TRBV2 and TRBJ1-6; tentative D call: TRBD1 (5 bases). Germline values: CDR1 SNHLY, CDR2 FYNNEI. This CDR3 comprises 13 residues. CDR3 sequence reads: CASSGREYSPLRF. The CDR3 nucleotides are TGTGCCAGCAGTGGCAGGGAGTATTCACCCCTCCGCTTT. Based on the CDR3 plus reference TRBV2 and TRBJ1-6, the full variable domain is EPEVTQTPSHQVTQMGQEVILRCVPISNHLYFYWYRQILGQKVEFLVSFYNNEISEKSEIFDDQFSVERPDGSNFTLKIRSTKLEDSAMYFCASSGREYSPLRFGNGTRLTVT.

A remark on this clonotype: A read error is possible here, since a much larger clone lies one base away. The chain has TRBV28 and TRBJ2-7, with D unclear. This CDR3 spans 11 amino acids. The germline V gene encodes CDR1 MDHEN and CDR2 SYDVKM. V was clipped by 5 bases and J by 5 bases, with 7 bases between them. The CDR3 protein is CASSASNEQYF. The CDR3 bases are TGTGCCAGCAGTGCTTCCAACGAGCAGTACTTC.

This clonotype has at least ten counts. This chain links TRBV18 with TRBJ2-2, with 10 bases lining up with TRBD2. There are 14 residues in the CDR3. Germline V CDR1 and CDR2: KGHSH, LQKENI. The trim removed 3 bases at V and 7 bases at J, leaving 2 bases unmatched. CDR3 in amino acids: CASSPTSGHGELFF. DNA of the CDR3: TGTGCCAGCTCACCGACTAGCGGGCACGGGGAGCTGTTTTTT.

Comments on this clonotype: One junction end disagrees with the germline gene, perhaps due to a read error. The chain employs TRBV6-2 or TRBV6-3 and TRBJ2-1; possibly TRBD2 for D (6 bases). CDR1 MNHEY and CDR2 SVGEGT come from the germline V gene. The CDR3 loop spans 15 amino acids. The CDR3 nucleotides are TGTGCCAGCGGTTACTCGCGGGGCTACTACAATGAGCAGTTCTTC. Amino acid sequence: CASGYSRGYYNEQFF.

Many counts were recorded for this clonotype. The J gene is TRBJ2-2, the V gene TRBV6-2 or TRBV6-3; 9 positions agree with TRBD1. CDR1 and CDR2 (germline): MNHEY, SVGEGT. V gave up 7 bases and J gave up 7 bases; unmatched junction bases: 7. This CDR3 has 14 amino acids. CDR3 region: CASKETGGIGELFF. Written as DNA, the CDR3 is TGTGCCAGCAAAGAGACAGGGGGGATCGGGGAGCTGTTTTTT.

On this clonotype: A much bigger clone sits one base away, suggesting this may be a read error. This rearrangement joins TRBV4-1 to TRBJ2-1; D is possibly TRBD1 or TRBD2 (5 bases each). CDR3 size: 13 residues. Germline CDR1 reads MGHRA; CDR2 reads YSYEKL. CDR3 region: CASSQDFGGEQIF. CDR3 DNA: TGCGCCAGCAGCCAAGATTTTGGGGGTGAGCAGATCTTC.

This clonotype has at least ten counts. The chain is built from TRBV9 and TRBJ1-5, with TRBD1 as a possible D gene (5 bases). Germline V lookup: CDR1 SGDLS, CDR2 YYNGEE. The V gene lost 0 bases and the J gene lost 1 base, with 23 bases spanning the gap. The CDR3 sequence is 20 residues long. The CDR3 DNA reads as TGTGCCAGCAGCGTAGCATTCCCCAGATTAACAGGAGCCAGCAATCAGCCCCAGCATTTT. It codes for CASSVAFPRLTGASNQPQHF.

This clonotype was counted at least ten times. The CDR3: CASSQDRSRSNYGYTF. The CDR3 DNA reads TGCGCCAGCAGCCAAGATCGCAGTCGATCTAACTATGGCTACACCTTC. The chain employs TRBV4-3 and TRBJ1-2; no definite D call. Germline V gene sequence: CDR1 LGHNA, CDR2 YSLEER. V shed 0 bases and J shed 0 bases, with 11 bases lying between them. This CDR3 is built from 16 residues.

There are many counts of this clonotype. The genes are TRBV6-5 and TRBJ2-7; D is unclear. Trimming shortened V by 4 bases and J by 2 bases, and 9 bases separated the two germline ends. Germline assignment: CDR1 MNHEY and CDR2 SVGAGI. The CDR3 consists of 13 residues. DNA of the CDR3: TGTGCCAGCAGTTCCCTCGGACCCTACGAGCAGTACTTC. This translates into CASSSLGPYEQYF.

This clonotype has at least ten counts. This chain connects TRBV5-6 to TRBJ1-6; no reliable D call. Trimming took 0 bases from V and 4 from J, leaving 5 bases between them. CDR1 is SGHDT and CDR2 is YYEEEE in the germline V gene. CDR3 size: 14 residues. CDR3 sequence: CASSLAGYNSPLHF. The DNA of the CDR3 is TGTGCCAGCAGCTTGGCGGGGTATAATTCACCCCTCCACTTT.

The table lists this clonotype with many counts. The chain carries TRBV20-1 and TRBJ1-5; 8 bases map to TRBD1. The J segment lost 0 bases and the V segment lost 7 bases, leaving 8 bases of the junction unmatched. Germline-derived CDR1 and CDR2 are DFQATT and SNEGSKA (reference sequence). CDR3 length equals 15 residues. The CDR3 DNA reads TGCAGTGTTACCCAGGGGGCTAATAGCAATCAGCCCCAGCATTTT. The encoded protein is CSVTQGANSNQPQHF.

This clonotype was picked up many times. This rearrangement joins TRBV19 to TRBJ2-3; D is uncertain. This CDR3 has 12 residues. Germline lookup yields CDR1 LNHDA and CDR2 SQIVND (reference sequence). Trimming pared 8 bases from V and 2 bases from J, leaving 8 bases between. CDR3 coding DNA: TGTGCCAGTCAAGGAGACACAGATACGCAGTATTTT. Protein product: CASQGDTDTQYF.

About this clonotype itself: A read error may explain this, as a much larger clone is one base away. The rearrangement joins TRBV9 to TRBJ2-5; no clear D gene. The CDR3 is 14 residues long. V lost 1 base and J lost 3, with 10 bases in between. Per the germline V gene, CDR1 is SGDLS and CDR2 is YYNGEE. CDR3 nucleotide sequence: TGTGCCAGCAGCGTACACCTAGTTAAAGAGACCCAGTACTTC. Protein product: CASSVHLVKETQYF. The full variable domain, its missing parts supplied by reference TRBV9 and TRBJ2-5, is DSGVTQTPKHLITATGQRVTLRCSPRSGDLSVYWYQQSLDQGLQFLIQYYNGEERAKGNILERFSAQQFPDLHSELNLSSLELGDSALYFCASSVHLVKETQYFGPGTRLLVL.

This clonotype was seen ten or more times. This chain's CDR3 is CASSDTGNRFSGANVLTF. CDR3 coding DNA: TGTGCCAGCAGTGACACAGGAAACCGTTTCTCTGGGGCCAACGTCCTGACTTTC. The rearrangement links TRBV6-4 to TRBJ2-6; weak D call: TRBD1 (5 bases). This CDR3 has 18 amino acids. Germline V gene lookup returns CDR1 MRHNA and CDR2 SNTAGT. V gave up 2 bases and J gave up 0 bases, with 14 bases separating them.

Turning to this clonotype: Just one base apart from a much larger clone, this may be a read error. The rearrangement joins TRBV20-1 to TRBJ2-7, with 9 bases fitting TRBD2. Germline V gives CDR1 DFQATT, CDR2 SNEGSKA (reference sequence). The CDR3 loop spans 14 amino acids. After removal of 1 base from V and 5 bases from J, the junction contained 6 bases not matched to a gene. The CDR3 nucleotides read TGCAGTGCTAGAGGTGGGCTAGCGGGAAACGAGCAGTACTTC. Translated, it gives CSARGGLAGNEQYF.